This T cell receptor beta chain was profiled in a study of CD8+ T cells in alopecia areata. In each case, RNA was isolated and then reverse transcribed into cDNA as the sequencing template. Profiled with immunoSEQ multiplex PCR; TCRdb holds only in-frame clones, not every one. The sample has under 250,000 clones; approximately 61% are singletons. J lost 3 bases, V lost 10 bases, and 2 bases had no gene match. The CDR3 spans 11 residues. Germline CDR1 reads SNHLY; CDR2 reads FYNNEI. This chain uses TRBV2 with TRBJ1-1; 7 nucleotides agree with TRBD1. The sample here was CD4+ T cells sorted from blood, taken at week 0. The receptor's source is a human donor with alopecia areata. The CDR3 reads CANQGDTEAFF. The CDR3 DNA is TGTGCCAACCAGGGGGACACTGAAGCTTTCTTT.